Below, 26 T cell receptor beta chains from the same sample are listed, as sequenced in a study of cytomegalovirus exposure and HLA in healthy donors. Use of 60 Vbeta and 13 Jbeta primers characterized the PCR. This table comes from immunoSEQ multiplex PCR, and its TCRdb copy is limited to in-frame clones, with some not included. Of approximately 100,000 clones in the sample, more than 60% were seen once. The sample was PBMCs. The receptor source for this set is a man aged 55 to 69 in good health and CMV-seropositive.

The chain links TRBV7-8 to TRBJ2-5; TRBD1 matches at 8 bases. The CDR3 contains 15 residues. The junction had 7 bases not matched to a gene; V was cut back by 5 bases and J by 2 bases. The germline gives CDR1 SGHVS, CDR2 FQNEAQ. The CDR3 DNA reads TGTGCCAGCAGCGGATGGACAGGGCCTCAAGAGACCCAGTACTTC. Translating it yields CASSGWTGPQETQYF.

In this sample, this clone turned up a few times. The V and J genes are TRBV5-1 and TRBJ2-5; 13 bases fit TRBD2. The CDR3 totals 16 residues. Germline assignment: CDR1 SGHRS and CDR2 YFSETQ. The V gene end was trimmed by 8 bases and the J gene end by 5 bases; junction bases not matched to a gene: 12. The CDR3, as DNA: TGCGCCAGTAGCATGGACACTAGCGGGGGGGCTGAGACCCAGTACTTC. It translates to CASSMDTSGGAETQYF. The full variable domain, in which reference TRBV5-1 and TRBJ2-5 provide the parts outside the CDR3, is KAGVTQTPRYLIKTRGQQVTLSCSPISGHRSVSWYQQTPGQGLQFLFEYFSETQRNKGNFPGRFSGRQFSNSRSEMNVSTLELGDSALYLCASSMDTSGGAETQYFGPGTRLLVL.

The J gene is TRBJ2-7, the V gene TRBV6-1; 7 nucleotides agree with TRBD2. The CDR3 extends over 14 amino acids. With V trimmed by 10 bases and J by 8 bases, 17 bases remained unmatched. The V gene's germline CDR1 is MNHNS and CDR2 SASEGT. CDR3 amino acids: CATAGEGSTRKQYF. In DNA, the CDR3 is TGTGCCACCGCCGGGGAGGGATCTACGAGGAAGCAGTACTTC.

The CDR3 region has the DNA TGTGCCAGCAGCTTACTAGCTCGGGGGGGGATCACAGATACGCAGTATTTT. Protein product: CASSLLARGGITDTQYF. This chain uses TRBV7-2 with TRBJ2-3; TRBD2 matches at 8 bases. With 2 bases clipped from V and 2 bases from J, the junction kept 9 bases outside the gene matches. Per germline, CDR1 SGHTA and CDR2 FQGNSA. The length of the CDR3 is 17 residues.

Concerning this clone: Other nucleotide sequences from this sample produce the same CDR3. This sequence joins TRBV18 and TRBJ2-6; 7 bases match TRBD1. With 2 bases clipped from V and 1 base from J, the junction kept 8 bases outside the gene matches. The CDR3 loop spans 18 amino acids. Germline assignment: CDR1 KGHSH and CDR2 LQKENI. CDR3 protein: CASSPLPGQTSGANVLTF. The CDR3, as DNA: TGTGCCAGCTCACCATTACCGGGACAGACTTCTGGGGCCAACGTCCTGACTTTC. The variable domain in full, completed from reference TRBV18 and TRBJ2-6, reads NAGVMQNPRHLVRRRGQEARLRCSPMKGHSHVYWYRQLPEEGLKFMVYLQKENIIDESGMPKERFSAEFPKEGPSILRIQQVVRGDSAAYFCASSPLPGQTSGANVLTFGAGSRLTVL.

This chain uses TRBV18 with TRBJ1-6; 7 positions match TRBD1. The germline V gene encodes CDR1 KGHSH and CDR2 LQKENI. V shed 3 bases, J shed 5 bases, and the junction held 16 bases outside the gene matches. The CDR3 sequence is 19 residues long. In DNA, the CDR3 is TGTGCCAGCTCACCTAACAGGGGAGGACCAGGAACGAATAATTCACCCCTCCACTTT. Translated, it gives CASSPNRGGPGTNNSPLHF.

The chain recombines TRBV12-5 with TRBJ2-6; 8 nucleotides agree with TRBD1. CDR1 and CDR2 from the germline V gene are LGHNT and FRNRAP. Losses at the gene ends were 3 bases for V and 0 bases for J; bases not matched to a gene: 10. The CDR3 has 19 amino acids. CDR3 amino acids: CASGFTGGQATSGANVLTF. The CDR3 region has the DNA TGTGCTAGTGGTTTCACCGGGGGACAGGCCACCTCTGGGGCCAACGTCCTGACTTTC.

The CDR3 protein is CAWSPGQEIYSNQPQHF. The CDR3 coding sequence is TGTGCCTGGAGTCCCGGACAGGAGATCTATAGCAATCAGCCCCAGCATTTT. This chain links TRBV30 with TRBJ1-5; the match to TRBD1 covers 7 bases. This CDR3 is 17 amino acids long. Germline V lookup: CDR1 GTSNPN, CDR2 SVGIG (reference sequence). V lost 2 bases, J lost 0 bases, and 10 bases stayed unmatched.

This chain links TRBV6-6 with TRBJ2-3; TRBD1 might be the D (6 bases). CDR1 MNHNY and CDR2 SVGAGI come from the germline V gene (reference sequence). The V and J ends lost 6 bases and 3 bases respectively, with 16 bases between them. This CDR3 has 15 amino acids. The CDR3 is CASSWSRDITDTQYF. As DNA, the CDR3 is TGTGCCAGCAGCTGGTCCCGGGACATTACAGATACGCAGTATTTT.

This chain connects TRBV5-6 to TRBJ1-2; TRBD1 agrees at 8 bases. The CDR3 is 16 amino acids. The ends lost 4 bases at V and 4 bases at J; junction bases unmatched: 12. In germline, CDR1 is SGHDT, CDR2 YYEEEE. The DNA of the CDR3 is TGTGCCAGCAGCGTCTATATTGCAGGGGGCGGCTATGGCTACACCTTC. Protein: CASSVYIAGGGYGYTF.

The CDR3 bases are TGTGCCAGCAGCCTAACAGGGGGCAAAGAGACCCAGTACTTC. This gives the protein CASSLTGGKETQYF. The chain joins TRBV7-8 to TRBJ2-5; TRBD1 matches 9 bases. Germline assignment: CDR1 SGHVS and CDR2 FQNEAQ. The CDR3 loop spans 14 amino acids. Trimming at V came to 5 bases and at J to 3 bases, leaving 4 bases not matched to a gene.

V gene TRBV7-9 combines with J gene TRBJ1-4; 10 bases map to TRBD1. The CDR3 is 15 amino acids. Germline CDR1 and CDR2: SEHNR and FQNEAQ (reference sequence). The V segment lost 5 bases and the J segment 6 bases; nucleotides outside the gene matches: 6. Here the CDR3 DNA reads TGTGCCAGCAGCACGACAGGGGGCCAGGATGAAAAACTGTTTTTT. This sequence encodes CASSTTGGQDEKLFF.

The chain is built from TRBV4-1 and TRBJ2-3, with TRBD2 matching 14 bases. CDR3 size: 18 residues. The germline V gene has CDR1 MGHRA and CDR2 YSYEKL. The V segment lost 1 base and the J segment 1 base; nucleotides outside the gene matches: 4. The CDR3 DNA sequence: TGCGCCAGCAGCCAAGGACTAGCGGGGGGGCCCCGCACAGATACGCAGTATTTT. Translated, it gives CASSQGLAGGPRTDTQYF.

The J gene is TRBJ1-6, the V gene TRBV7-9; the D is unclear. CDR1 is SEHNR, CDR2 FQNEAQ, per germline (reference sequence). V lost 5 bases and J lost 8, with 16 bases in between. CDR3 length equals 15 residues. The CDR3 spells CASSRSGWNYSPLHF. The CDR3 bases are TGTGCCAGCAGCAGATCGGGATGGAATTATTCACCCCTCCACTTT.

The chain combines TRBV10-3 with TRBJ2-2, with TRBD2 as a possible D gene (6 bases). Germline lookup yields CDR1 ENHRY and CDR2 SYGVKD. Trimming took off 8 bases at V and 3 bases at J, with 10 bases between the two ends. There are 13 residues in the CDR3. For the CDR3, the DNA is TGTGCCATCTTAGGGGAGGACACCGGGGAGCTGTTTTTT. Translated, it gives CAILGEDTGELFF.

The chain couples TRBV19 to TRBJ1-1; no clear D. The V gene's germline CDR1 is LNHDA and CDR2 SQIVND (reference sequence). This CDR3 spans 12 amino acids. Between the trimmed V and J ends, which lost 4 bases and 9 bases, there was a span of 12 bases. The CDR3 reads CASSTLLHKAFF. DNA of the CDR3: TGTGCCAGTAGTACCCTCTTACATAAAGCTTTCTTT.

CDR3 sequence (DNA): TGTGCCAGCAGCGTAGCCCCGGGACTAGCGACATACGAGCAGTACTTC. This codes for CASSVAPGLATYEQYF. The chain couples TRBV9 to TRBJ2-7; 10 nucleotides align to TRBD2. With V trimmed by 0 bases and J by 4 bases, 7 bases remained unmatched. CDR3 length: 16 amino acids. CDR1 is SGDLS, CDR2 YYNGEE, per germline.

V usage is TRBV5-4 and J usage is TRBJ1-1, with D maybe TRBD1 (6 bases). V gave up 4 bases and J gave up 5 bases, with 9 bases separating them. Germline V lookup: CDR1 SGHNT, CDR2 YYREEE (reference sequence). The CDR3 is made up of 12 amino acids. The CDR3, as DNA: TGTGCCAGCAGCCCCGGGACAACTGAAGCTTTCTTT. Amino acids: CASSPGTTEAFF.

The genes are TRBV2 and TRBJ2-5, with 7 bases aligning to TRBD2. Germline V gene data show CDR1 as SNHLY and CDR2 as FYNNEI. V was pared by 6 bases and J by 2 bases, with 9 bases of the junction left unmatched. The CDR3 consists of 15 residues. The CDR3 nucleotides read TGTGCCAGCAGGAAGGTGGGGGGGAGTCAAGAGACCCAGTACTTC. The encoded protein is CASRKVGGSQETQYF.

This chain connects TRBV11-3 to TRBJ2-1; D is perhaps TRBD2 (5 bases). Trimming cost V 6 bases and J 10 bases, with 13 bases left between them. The CDR3 contains 12 residues. CDR1 is SGHNT and CDR2 is YENEEA in the germline V gene. The CDR3 DNA is TGTGCCAGCAGTCCCGGGGAGAACGAGCAGTTCTTC. Residues: CASSPGENEQFF.

The chain recombines TRBV6-5 with TRBJ2-1; D possibly corresponds to TRBD2 (6 bases). This CDR3 spans 10 amino acids. Deletions cut 8 bases from V and 9 bases from J, with 8 bases between. CDR1 is MNHEY and CDR2 is SVGAGI in the germline V gene. The CDR3 reads CASGGSEQFF. The CDR3 coding sequence is TGTGCCAGCGGAGGGAGTGAGCAGTTCTTC.

This chain joins TRBV7-8 and TRBJ1-2, with unresolved D. Germline-derived CDR1 and CDR2 are SGHVS and FQNEAQ. CDR3 size: 12 residues. V dropped 1 base and J dropped 8 bases, with 8 bases sitting between them. The CDR3 region has the DNA TGTGCCAGCAGCTTAGGAGAGTGGGGCTACACCTTC. It codes for CASSLGEWGYTF.

Points on this clone: The same CDR3 can be traced to other DNA sequences in this sample. This sequence joins TRBV7-6 and TRBJ1-1, with 8 bases aligning to TRBD1. The CDR3 is 13 residues long. The germline V gene encodes CDR1 SGHVS and CDR2 FNYEAQ. V was clipped by 5 bases and J by 5 bases; unmatched bases: 4. This CDR3 reads CASSLGQGTEAFF. The CDR3 region has the DNA TGTGCCAGCAGCCTCGGACAGGGTACTGAAGCTTTCTTT.

In its sample, this clone ranks as medium-sized. V usage is TRBV4-1 and J usage is TRBJ1-2, with D maybe TRBD1 (5 bases). With 4 bases removed from V and 2 bases from J, the gap between germline ends came to 14 bases. Looked up from germline, CDR1 is MGHRA and CDR2 is YSYEKL. The CDR3 length is 15 residues. The CDR3 spells CASSPGWGENYGYTF. The CDR3 DNA reads as TGCGCCAGCAGCCCTGGATGGGGCGAAAACTATGGCTACACCTTC.

V is TRBV5-1 and J is TRBJ2-7, with TRBD1 identical over 7 bases. This CDR3 comprises 14 residues. CDR1 SGHRS and CDR2 YFSETQ come from the germline V gene. Losses at the gene ends were 0 bases for V and 3 bases for J; bases not matched to a gene: 3. The CDR3 DNA is TGCGCCAGCAGCTTGGGGGGACAGCTCTACGAGCAGTACTTC. Protein sequence: CASSLGGQLYEQYF.

The gene calls are TRBV7-9 and TRBJ2-5, with D perhaps TRBD1 (5 bases). The CDR3 is 14 residues long. Germline V gene data show CDR1 as SEHNR and CDR2 as FQNEAQ (reference sequence). V lost 2 bases, J lost 4 bases, and 11 bases lay in between. The CDR3 here is CASSLKVGVETQYF. The CDR3 DNA reads TGTGCCAGCAGCTTAAAAGTAGGGGTAGAGACCCAGTACTTC.